This entry features one TCR beta chain sequence. Its antigen is undetermined. This record comes from a study of vaccination and CD4 T cells after COVID-19. Across the whole study: Cells received overlapping spike peptides from SARS-CoV-2, HCoV-NL63, HCoV-OC43 and HCoV-229E as stimulation.

The Oncomine TCR Beta short-read assay sequenced DNA from cultured CD4+ T cells. Genomic DNA was isolated from CD4+ T cells that had been cultured. TCRdb ran MiXCR on the PCR reads and lists one entry per CDR3 protein. This table has about 18,000 distinct CDR3 sequences, about 42% appearing once. Germline V lookup: CDR1 KGHSH, CDR2 LQKENI. V gave up 5 bases and J gave up 5 bases; unmatched junction bases: 11. This CDR3 contains 16 residues. The sample's treatment: approximately 11-day PBMC culture with coronavirus spike peptide pools or control peptides (ViraFEST assay). The sequence was collected from a human donor who received a COVID-19 vaccine. The sequences come from CD4+ T cells from blood, cultured in vitro, collected before SARS-CoV-2 vaccination. V gene TRBV18 combines with J gene TRBJ1-1; 10 bases agree with TRBD1. The CDR3 DNA sequence: TGTGCCAGCTCATCAATGACAGGGGGCGCGTTAACTGAAGCTTTCTTT. Its translation is CASSSMTGGALTEAFF.